The 2 T cell receptor beta chains below all came from one sample that was sequenced in a study of response to subunit inactivated influenza vaccine. One entry per CDR3 protein results from TCRdb running MiXCR on the RT-PCR reads. The sample has fewer than 250,000 distinct CDR3 sequences, around 14% seen once; the top ten hold roughly 26%. The input for sequencing was CD8+ T cells sorted from PBMCs, taken about 5 days after vaccination. The receptors stem from a man between 50 and 59 years old who received an inactivated influenza vaccine.

This clonotype was observed many times. V usage is TRBV7-9 and J usage is TRBJ2-3; no clear D gene. The CDR3 contains 14 residues. Germline V gene lookup returns CDR1 SEHNR and CDR2 FQNEAQ (reference sequence). Between the trimmed V and J ends, which lost 5 bases and 4 bases, there was a span of 13 bases. CDR3 coding DNA: TGTGCCAGCAGCCCCCAGACCACCGCAGATACGCAGTATTTT. Its protein product is CASSPQTTADTQYF.

V gene TRBV11-2 combines with J gene TRBJ2-7, with D perhaps matching TRBD1 (6 bases). Looked up from germline, CDR1 is SGHAT and CDR2 is FQNNGV. With 5 bases removed from V and 3 bases from J, the gap between germline ends came to 11 bases. This CDR3 contains 13 residues. This CDR3 is CASSATGFYEQYF. DNA of the CDR3: TGTGCCAGCAGCGCAACAGGGTTCTACGAGCAGTACTTC.